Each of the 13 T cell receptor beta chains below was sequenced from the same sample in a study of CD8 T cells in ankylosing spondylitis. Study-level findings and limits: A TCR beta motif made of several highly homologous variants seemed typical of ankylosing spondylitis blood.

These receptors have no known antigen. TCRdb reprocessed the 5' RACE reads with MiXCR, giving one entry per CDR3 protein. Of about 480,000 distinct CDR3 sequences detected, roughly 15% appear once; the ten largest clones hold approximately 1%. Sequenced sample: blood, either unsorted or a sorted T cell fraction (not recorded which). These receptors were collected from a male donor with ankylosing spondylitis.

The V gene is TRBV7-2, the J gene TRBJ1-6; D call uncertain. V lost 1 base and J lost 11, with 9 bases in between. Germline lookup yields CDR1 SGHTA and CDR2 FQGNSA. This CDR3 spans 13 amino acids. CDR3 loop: CASSLGVGTPLHF. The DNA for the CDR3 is TGTGCCAGCAGCTTAGGGGTGGGGACACCCCTCCACTTT.

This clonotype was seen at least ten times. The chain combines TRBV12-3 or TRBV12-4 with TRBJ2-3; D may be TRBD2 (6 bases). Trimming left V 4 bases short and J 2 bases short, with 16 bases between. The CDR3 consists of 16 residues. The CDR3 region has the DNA TGTGCCAGCAGTTCCCCCCCGGAGCGGGTCACAGATACGCAGTATTTT. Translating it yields CASSSPPERVTDTQYF.

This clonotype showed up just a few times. CDR3 coding DNA: TGTGCCATCAGTGAGGTGGGGCTAATGAACACTGAAGCTTTCTTT. This translates into CAISEVGLMNTEAFF. The J gene is TRBJ1-1, the V gene TRBV10-3, with D possibly matching TRBD1 (5 bases). The CDR3 runs 15 residues. Trimming left V 2 bases short and J 0 bases short, with 10 bases between. The germline CDR1 and CDR2 sequences are ENHRY and SYGVKD.

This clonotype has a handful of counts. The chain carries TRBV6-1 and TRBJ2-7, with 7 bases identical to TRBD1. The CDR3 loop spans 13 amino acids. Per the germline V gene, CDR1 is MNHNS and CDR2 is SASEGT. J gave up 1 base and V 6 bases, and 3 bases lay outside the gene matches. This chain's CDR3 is CASRSGQSYEQYF. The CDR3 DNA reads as TGTGCCAGCAGATCGGGACAGTCCTACGAGCAGTACTTC.

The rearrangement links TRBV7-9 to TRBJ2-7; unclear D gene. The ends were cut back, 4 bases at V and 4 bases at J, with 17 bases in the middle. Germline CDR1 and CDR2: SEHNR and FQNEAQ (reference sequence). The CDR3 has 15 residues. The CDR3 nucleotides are TGTGCCAGCAGCTCAGATACGACGAAAATATACGAGCAGTACTTC. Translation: CASSSDTTKIYEQYF.

This chain's CDR3 is CSASLGGSADTQYF. CDR3 in DNA: TGCAGTGCTAGTCTGGGGGGCAGCGCAGATACGCAGTATTTT. J is TRBJ2-3 and V is TRBV20-1; perhaps D is TRBD1 or TRBD2 (6 bases each). The V end was cut by 3 bases, the J end by 4 bases, with 14 bases between. CDR3 size: 14 residues. CDR1 and CDR2 (germline): DFQATT, SNEGSKA (reference sequence).

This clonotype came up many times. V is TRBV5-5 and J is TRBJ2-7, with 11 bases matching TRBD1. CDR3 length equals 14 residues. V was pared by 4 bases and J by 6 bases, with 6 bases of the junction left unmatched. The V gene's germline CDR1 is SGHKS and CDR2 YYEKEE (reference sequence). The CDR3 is CASSPGTGGLEQYF. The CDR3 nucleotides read TGTGCCAGCAGCCCCGGGACAGGGGGTCTCGAGCAGTACTTC. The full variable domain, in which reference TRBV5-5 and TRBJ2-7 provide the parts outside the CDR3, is DAGVTQSPTHLIKTRGQQVTLRCSPISGHKSVSWYQQVLGQGPQFIFQYYEKEERGRGNFPDRFSARQFPNYSSELNVNALLLGDSALYLCASSPGTGGLEQYFGPGTRLTVT.

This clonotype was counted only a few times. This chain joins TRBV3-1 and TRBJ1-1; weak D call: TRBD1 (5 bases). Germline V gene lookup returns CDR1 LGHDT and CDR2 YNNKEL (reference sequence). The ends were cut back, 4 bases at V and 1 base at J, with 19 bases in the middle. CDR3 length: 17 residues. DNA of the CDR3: TGTGCCAGCAGCCCGACCTGGACACGGGCTAGGAACACTGAAGCTTTCTTT. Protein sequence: CASSPTWTRARNTEAFF.

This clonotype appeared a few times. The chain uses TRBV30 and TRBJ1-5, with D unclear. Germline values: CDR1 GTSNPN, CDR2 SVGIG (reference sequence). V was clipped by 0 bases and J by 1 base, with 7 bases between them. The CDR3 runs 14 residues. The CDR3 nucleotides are TGTGCCTGGAGTGTTTACCGGAGCAATCAGCCCCAGCATTTT. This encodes CAWSVYRSNQPQHF.

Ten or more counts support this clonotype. CDR3 nucleotide sequence: TGCGCCAGCAGCTCCGAGCCTAACTATGGCTACACCTTC. Encoded protein: CASSSEPNYGYTF. V gene TRBV5-1 combines with J gene TRBJ1-2; D unclear. V was trimmed by 3 bases and J by 0 bases, leaving 6 bases between them. The CDR3 runs 13 residues. Germline CDR1 and CDR2: SGHRS and YFSETQ.

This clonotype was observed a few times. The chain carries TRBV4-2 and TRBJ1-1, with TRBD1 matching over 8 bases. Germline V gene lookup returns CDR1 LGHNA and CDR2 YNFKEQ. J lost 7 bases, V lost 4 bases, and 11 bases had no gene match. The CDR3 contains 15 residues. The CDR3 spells CASSPSDRVNSEAFF. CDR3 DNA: TGTGCCAGCAGCCCGTCGGACAGGGTGAATAGTGAAGCTTTCTTT.

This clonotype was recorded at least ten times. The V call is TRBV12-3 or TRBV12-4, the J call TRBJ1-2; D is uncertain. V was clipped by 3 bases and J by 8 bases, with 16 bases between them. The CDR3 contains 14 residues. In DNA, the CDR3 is TGTGCCAGCAGTTTCCCCCCCCTTTGGTGGGGCTACACCTTC. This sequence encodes CASSFPPLWWGYTF.

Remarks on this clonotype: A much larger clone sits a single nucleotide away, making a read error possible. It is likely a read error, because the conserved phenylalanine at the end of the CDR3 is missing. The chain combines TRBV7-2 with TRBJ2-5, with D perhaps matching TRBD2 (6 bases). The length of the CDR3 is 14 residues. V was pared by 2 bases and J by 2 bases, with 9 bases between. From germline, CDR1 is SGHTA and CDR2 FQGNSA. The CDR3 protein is CASSLHGGQETQYS. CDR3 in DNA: TGTGCCAGCAGCTTACATGGGGGGCAAGAGACCCAGTACTCC.